The T cell receptor (beta chain) described here comes from a study of blood T cell repertoires in COVID-19. About the study: Acute and convalescent COVID-19 samples came from the United States, Italy and Spain. Sources were T cells, B-cell-depleted T cells, or PBMCs; the material itself was cDNA or gDNA.

Germline CDR1 is WSHSY and CDR2 is SAAADI. This CDR3 comprises 12 residues. The V gene lost 5 bases and the J gene lost 4 bases, with 8 bases spanning the gap. Measured with immunoSEQ multiplex PCR; TCRdb has only the in-frame clones, and not every one. The sample records about 200,000 clones, 80% to 90% being singletons. The clonotype was recovered from a man in his forties who had recovered from COVID-19. This chain links TRBV10-2 with TRBJ2-5; no reliable D call. Input material: PBMCs or T cells enriched from blood (not recorded which). CDR3: CASSPGSETQYF. In DNA form, the CDR3 reads TGCGCCAGCAGTCCAGGTTCAGAGACCCAGTACTTC.